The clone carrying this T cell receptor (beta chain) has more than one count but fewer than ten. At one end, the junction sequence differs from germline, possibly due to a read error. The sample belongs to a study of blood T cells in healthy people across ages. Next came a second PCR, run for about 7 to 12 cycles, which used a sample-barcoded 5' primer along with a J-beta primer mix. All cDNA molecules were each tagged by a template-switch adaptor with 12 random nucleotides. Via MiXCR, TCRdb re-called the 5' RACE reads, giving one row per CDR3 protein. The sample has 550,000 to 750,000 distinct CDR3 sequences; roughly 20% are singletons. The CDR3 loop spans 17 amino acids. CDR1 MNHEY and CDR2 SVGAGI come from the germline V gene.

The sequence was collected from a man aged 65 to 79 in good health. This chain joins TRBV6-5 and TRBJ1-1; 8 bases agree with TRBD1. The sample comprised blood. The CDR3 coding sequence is TGTGCCAGCGGTTACGTTCCAGGGGGCTTTATGAACACTGAAGCTTTCTTT. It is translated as CASGYVPGGFMNTEAFF.